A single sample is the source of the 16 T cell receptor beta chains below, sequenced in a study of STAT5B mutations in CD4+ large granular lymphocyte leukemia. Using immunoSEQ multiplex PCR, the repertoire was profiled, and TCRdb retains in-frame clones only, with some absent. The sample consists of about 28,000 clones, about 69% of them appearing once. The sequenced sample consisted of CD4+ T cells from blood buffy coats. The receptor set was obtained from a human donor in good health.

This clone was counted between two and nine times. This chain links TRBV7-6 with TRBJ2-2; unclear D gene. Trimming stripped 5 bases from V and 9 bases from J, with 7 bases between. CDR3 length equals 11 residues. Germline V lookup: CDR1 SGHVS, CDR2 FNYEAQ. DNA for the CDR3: TGTGCCAGCAGCGGCGATAGGGAGCTGTTTTTT. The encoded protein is CASSGDRELFF.

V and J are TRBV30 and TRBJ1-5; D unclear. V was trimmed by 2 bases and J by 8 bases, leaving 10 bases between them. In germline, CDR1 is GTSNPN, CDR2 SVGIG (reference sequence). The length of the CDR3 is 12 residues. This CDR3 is CAWSSVREPQHF. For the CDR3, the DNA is TGTGCCTGGAGTTCGGTTCGGGAGCCCCAGCATTTT. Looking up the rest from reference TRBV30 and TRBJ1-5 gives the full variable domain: SQTIHQWPATLVQPVGSPLSLECTVEGTSNPNLYWYRQAAGRGLQLLFYSVGIGQISSEVPQNLSASRPQDRQFILSSKKLLLSDSGFYLCAWSSVREPQHFGDGTRLSIL.

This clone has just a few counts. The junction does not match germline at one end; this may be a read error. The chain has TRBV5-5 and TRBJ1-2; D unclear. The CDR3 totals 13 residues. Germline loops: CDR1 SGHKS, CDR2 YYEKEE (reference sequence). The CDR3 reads CASSSGSLYGYTF. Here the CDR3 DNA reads TGTGCCAGCAGCTCCGGCAGTCTGTATGGTTACACCTTC.

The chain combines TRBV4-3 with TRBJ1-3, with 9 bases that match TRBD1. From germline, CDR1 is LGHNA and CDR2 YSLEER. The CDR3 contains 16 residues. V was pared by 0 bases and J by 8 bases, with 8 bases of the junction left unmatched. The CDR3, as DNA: TGCGCCAGCAGCCAAGAACTCGGGACAGGGACGGACACCATATATTTT. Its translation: CASSQELGTGTDTIYF.

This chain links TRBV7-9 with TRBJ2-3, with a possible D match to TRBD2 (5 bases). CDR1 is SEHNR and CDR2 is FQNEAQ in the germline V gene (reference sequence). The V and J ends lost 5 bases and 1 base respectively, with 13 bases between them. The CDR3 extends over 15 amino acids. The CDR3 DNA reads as TGTGCCAGCAGCCAGAGAGAGAGGGGCACAGATACGCAGTATTTT. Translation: CASSQRERGTDTQYF.

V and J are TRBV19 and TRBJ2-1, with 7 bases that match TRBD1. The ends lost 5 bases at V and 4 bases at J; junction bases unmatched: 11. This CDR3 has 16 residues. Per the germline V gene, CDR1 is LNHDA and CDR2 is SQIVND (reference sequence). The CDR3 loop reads CASSPPTGLKYNEQFF. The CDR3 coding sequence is TGTGCCAGTAGTCCCCCGACAGGGCTGAAATACAATGAGCAGTTCTTC. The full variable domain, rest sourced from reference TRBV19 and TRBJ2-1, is DGGITQSPKYLFRKEGQNVTLSCEQNLNHDAMYWYRQDPGQGLRLIYYSQIVNDFQKGDIAEGYSVSREKKESFPLTVTSAQKNPTAFYLCASSPPTGLKYNEQFFGPGTRLTVL.

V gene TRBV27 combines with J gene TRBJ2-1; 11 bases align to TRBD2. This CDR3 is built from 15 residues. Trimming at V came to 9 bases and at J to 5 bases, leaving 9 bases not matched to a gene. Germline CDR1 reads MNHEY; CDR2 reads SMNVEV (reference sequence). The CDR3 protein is CASSRASGRNNEQFF. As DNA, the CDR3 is TGTGCCAGTTCCCGAGCTAGCGGGAGGAACAATGAGCAGTTCTTC.

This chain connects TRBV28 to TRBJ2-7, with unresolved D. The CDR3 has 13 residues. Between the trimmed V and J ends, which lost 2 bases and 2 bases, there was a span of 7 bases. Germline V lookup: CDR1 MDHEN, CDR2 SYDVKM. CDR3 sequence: CASSLTNPYEQYF. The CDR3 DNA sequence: TGTGCCAGCAGTTTAACTAACCCCTACGAGCAGTACTTC.

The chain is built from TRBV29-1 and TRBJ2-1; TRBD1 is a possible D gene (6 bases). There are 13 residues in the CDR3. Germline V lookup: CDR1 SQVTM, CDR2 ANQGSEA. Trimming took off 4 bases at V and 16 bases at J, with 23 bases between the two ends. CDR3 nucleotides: TGCAGCGTTGGAGAGAGCTTTAAGGGGACACTATTCTTC. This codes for CSVGESFKGTLFF.

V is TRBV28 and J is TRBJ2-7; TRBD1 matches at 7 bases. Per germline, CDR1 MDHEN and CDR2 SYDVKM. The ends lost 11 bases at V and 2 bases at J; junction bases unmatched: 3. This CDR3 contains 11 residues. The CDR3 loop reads CAYGQAYEQYF. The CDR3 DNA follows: TGTGCCTATGGACAGGCCTACGAGCAGTACTTC. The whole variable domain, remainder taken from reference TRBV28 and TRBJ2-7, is DVKVTQSSRYLVKRTGEKVFLECVQDMDHENMFWYRQDPGLGLRLIYFSYDVKMKEKGDIPEGYSVSREKKERFSLILESASTNQTSMYLCAYGQAYEQYFGPGTRLTVT.

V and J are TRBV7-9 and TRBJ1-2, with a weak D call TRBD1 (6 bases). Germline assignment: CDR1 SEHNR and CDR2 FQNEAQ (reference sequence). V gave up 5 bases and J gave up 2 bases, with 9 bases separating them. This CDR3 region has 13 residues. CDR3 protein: CASSPGANYGYTF. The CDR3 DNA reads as TGTGCCAGCAGCCCAGGGGCGAACTATGGCTACACCTTC.

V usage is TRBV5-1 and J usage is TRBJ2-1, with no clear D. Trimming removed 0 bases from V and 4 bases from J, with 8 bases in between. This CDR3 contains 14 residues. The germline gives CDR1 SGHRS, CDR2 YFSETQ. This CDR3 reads CASSLGVEYNEQFF. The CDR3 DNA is TGCGCCAGCAGCTTGGGGGTAGAGTACAATGAGCAGTTCTTC.

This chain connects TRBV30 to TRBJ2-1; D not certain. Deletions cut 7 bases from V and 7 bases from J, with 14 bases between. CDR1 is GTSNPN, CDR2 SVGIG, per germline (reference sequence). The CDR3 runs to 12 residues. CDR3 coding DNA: TGTGCCTCAACACGAATATCTAATGAGCAGTTCTTC. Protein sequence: CASTRISNEQFF.

The CDR3 region has the DNA TGTGCCAGCAGTCGGACTAGCGGGACGTTTGAGACCCAGTACTTC. The encoded protein is CASSRTSGTFETQYF. This chain links TRBV7-9 with TRBJ2-5; 12 bases match TRBD2. CDR1 is SEHNR and CDR2 is FQNEAQ in the germline V gene (reference sequence). V lost 6 bases, J lost 5 bases, and 7 bases stayed unmatched. This CDR3 comprises 15 residues.

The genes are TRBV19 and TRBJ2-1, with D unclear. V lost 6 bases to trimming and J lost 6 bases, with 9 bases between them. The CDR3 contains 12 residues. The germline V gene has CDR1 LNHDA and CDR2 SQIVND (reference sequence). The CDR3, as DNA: TGTGCCAGTAGAGCCAGAAGCAATGAGCAGTTCTTC. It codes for CASRARSNEQFF.

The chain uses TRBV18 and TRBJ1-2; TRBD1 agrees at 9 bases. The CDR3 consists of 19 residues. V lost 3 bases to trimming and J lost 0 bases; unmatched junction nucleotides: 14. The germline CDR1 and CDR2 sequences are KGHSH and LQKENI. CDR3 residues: CASSPLGVITGGTNYGYTF. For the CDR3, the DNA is TGTGCCAGCTCACCCCTGGGAGTAATTACAGGGGGCACTAACTATGGCTACACCTTC.